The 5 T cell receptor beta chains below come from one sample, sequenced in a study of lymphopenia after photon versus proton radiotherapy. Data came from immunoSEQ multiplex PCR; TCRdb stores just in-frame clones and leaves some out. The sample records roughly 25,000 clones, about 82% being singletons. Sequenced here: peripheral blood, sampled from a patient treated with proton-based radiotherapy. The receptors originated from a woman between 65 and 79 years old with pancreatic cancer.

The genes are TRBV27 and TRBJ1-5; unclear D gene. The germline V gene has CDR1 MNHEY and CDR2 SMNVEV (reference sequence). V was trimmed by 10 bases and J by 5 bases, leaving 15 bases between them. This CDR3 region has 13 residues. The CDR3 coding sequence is TGTGCCACCTCTCCGTCTTCTTATCAGCCCCAGCATTTT. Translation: CATSPSSYQPQHF.

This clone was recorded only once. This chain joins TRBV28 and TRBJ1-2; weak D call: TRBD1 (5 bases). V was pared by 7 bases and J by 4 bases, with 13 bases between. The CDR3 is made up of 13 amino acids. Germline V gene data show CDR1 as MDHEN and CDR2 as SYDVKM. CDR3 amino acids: CASTRGGSYGYTF. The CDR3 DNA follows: TGTGCCAGCACCCGGGGGGGGTCCTATGGCTACACCTTC.

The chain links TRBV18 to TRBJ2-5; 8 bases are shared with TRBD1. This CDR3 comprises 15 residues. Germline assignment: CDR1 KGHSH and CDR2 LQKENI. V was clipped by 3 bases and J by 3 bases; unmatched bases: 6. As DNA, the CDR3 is TGTGCCAGCTCACCGGTCAGGGGGCGCGAAGAGACCCAGTACTTC. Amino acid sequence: CASSPVRGREETQYF.

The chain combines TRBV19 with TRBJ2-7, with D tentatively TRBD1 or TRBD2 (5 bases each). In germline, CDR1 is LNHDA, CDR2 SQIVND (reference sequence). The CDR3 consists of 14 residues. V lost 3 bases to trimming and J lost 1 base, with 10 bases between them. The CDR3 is CASSITGRSYEQYF. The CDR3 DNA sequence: TGTGCCAGTAGTATCACGGGACGATCCTACGAGCAGTACTTC. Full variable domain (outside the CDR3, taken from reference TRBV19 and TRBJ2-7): DGGITQSPKYLFRKEGQNVTLSCEQNLNHDAMYWYRQDPGQGLRLIYYSQIVNDFQKGDIAEGYSVSREKKESFPLTVTSAQKNPTAFYLCASSITGRSYEQYFGPGTRLTVT.

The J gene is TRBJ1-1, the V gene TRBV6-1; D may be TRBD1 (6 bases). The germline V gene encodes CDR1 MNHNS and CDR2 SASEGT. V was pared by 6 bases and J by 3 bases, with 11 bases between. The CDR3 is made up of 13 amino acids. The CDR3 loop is CASSRAGDTEAFF. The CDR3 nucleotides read TGTGCCAGCAGCAGGGCAGGGGACACTGAAGCTTTCTTT.